The TCR beta chain under discussion was sequenced for a study of shared clonotypes between healthy human individuals. Repertoires were generated with immunoSEQ multiplex PCR, while TCRdb's copy carries only in-frame clones and drops some. The sample holds about 480,000 clones, about 79% seen once. Unsorted material relied on roughly 86 million PBMCs as the source of genomic DNA. This clone appeared a single time. CDR1 is SGHVS, CDR2 FQNEAQ, per germline. Unmatched junction bases numbered 1, after V lost 3 bases and J lost 6 bases. The CDR3 has 13 amino acids. This TCR came from a woman aged 35 to 49 in good health. Some clones in this sample may be carry-over from other donors' samples. The rearrangement links TRBV7-8 to TRBJ2-2, with 7 nucleotides matching TRBD1. Sequenced sample: PBMCs. For the CDR3, the DNA is TGTGCCAGCAGCTTCGACAGGGCCGGGGAGCTGTTTTTT. Translated: CASSFDRAGELFF.